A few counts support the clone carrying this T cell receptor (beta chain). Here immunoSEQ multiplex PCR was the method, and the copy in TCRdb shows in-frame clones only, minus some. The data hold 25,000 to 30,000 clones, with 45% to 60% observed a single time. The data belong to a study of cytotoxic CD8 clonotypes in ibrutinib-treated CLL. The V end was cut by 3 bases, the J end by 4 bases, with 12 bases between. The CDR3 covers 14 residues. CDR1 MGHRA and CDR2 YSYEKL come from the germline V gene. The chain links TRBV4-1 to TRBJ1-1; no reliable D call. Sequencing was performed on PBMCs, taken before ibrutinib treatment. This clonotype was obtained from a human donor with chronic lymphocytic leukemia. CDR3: CASSQMIGITEAFF. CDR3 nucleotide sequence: TGCGCCAGCAGCCAGATGATAGGGATCACTGAAGCTTTCTTT.